This entry lists 9 T cell receptor beta chains sequenced from one sample in a study of Graves' ophthalmopathy and Graves' hyperthyroidism. Transcripts of RNA were the source for amplifying TCR beta CDR3 regions. The first-round RT-PCR employed HTBI primers together with the Qiagen OneStep RT-PCR kit. A multiplex PCR was then performed as the second round. Each CDR3 protein is one row after TCRdb ran MiXCR on the multiplex PCR reads. The sample includes about 640,000 distinct CDR3 sequences, over 40% of them seen just once. Sequencing input: peripheral blood. The receptors were sampled from an adult man with Graves' ophthalmopathy.

Many counts were recorded for this clonotype. The V call is TRBV10-2, the J call TRBJ1-5; D is unclear. This CDR3 is 12 amino acids long. The V gene lost 3 bases and the J gene lost 7 bases, with 7 bases spanning the gap. Germline loops: CDR1 WSHSY, CDR2 SAAADI. The CDR3, as DNA: TGCGCCAGCAGTGACGAACTCCAGCCCCAGCATTTT. It translates to CASSDELQPQHF.

The chain uses TRBV29-1 and TRBJ1-1, with D perhaps matching TRBD1 (5 bases). Germline V gene lookup returns CDR1 SQVTM and CDR2 ANQGSEA. V was cut by 0 bases and J by 0 bases, with 8 bases left in between. The CDR3 runs 14 residues. Here the CDR3 DNA reads TGCAGCGTTGAAGACGGGGGGGTGAACACTGAAGCTTTCTTT. Its protein is CSVEDGGVNTEAFF.

The V call is TRBV7-2, the J call TRBJ2-5; 8 positions match TRBD1. CDR1 is SGHTA, CDR2 FQGNSA, per germline. The CDR3 covers 14 residues. Trimming took 5 bases from V and 9 from J; bases not matched to a gene: 11. CDR3 sequence reads: CASSIGTGNQPQYF. CDR3 DNA: TGTGCCAGCAGCATTGGGACAGGCAATCAGCCCCAGTACTTC.

About this clonotype itself: An end of the junction differs from the germline gene, which may be a read error. The chain uses TRBV9 and TRBJ2-7, with TRBD1 matching over 7 bases. The CDR3 contains 17 residues. Germline assignment: CDR1 SGDLS and CDR2 YYNGEE. The CDR3 region is CASSPRGAVDRTYGQYF. In nucleotides, the CDR3 is TGTGCCAGCAGCCCCCGGGGAGCCGTGGACAGGACCTACGGGCAGTACTTC.

This chain uses TRBV20-1 with TRBJ1-1; no firm D call. Germline lookup yields CDR1 DFQATT and CDR2 SNEGSKA (reference sequence). The V end was cut by 4 bases, the J end by 1 base, with 13 bases between. This CDR3 is built from 14 residues. CDR3: CSAIRPGGNTEAFF. CDR3 DNA: TGCAGTGCTATCCGCCCGGGCGGGAACACTGAAGCTTTCTTT.

Note on this clonotype: A junction end diverges from the germline sequence, so it may reflect a read error. The chain uses TRBV12-3 or TRBV12-4 and TRBJ2-7; 8 bases map to TRBD1. This CDR3 is 16 amino acids long. The CDR3 sequence: CAGSTEDRVLSYEQYF. The DNA of the CDR3 is TGTGCCGGCAGTACGGAGGACAGGGTACTTTCCTACGAGCAGTACTTC.

This sequence joins TRBV7-9 and TRBJ1-4; D is uncertain. V was cut by 3 bases and J by 6 bases, with 5 bases left in between. The CDR3 has 12 amino acids. Germline V gene lookup returns CDR1 SEHNR and CDR2 FQNEAQ (reference sequence). CDR3 sequence: CASSFGYEKLFF. The CDR3 DNA reads as TGTGCCAGCAGCTTTGGGTATGAAAAACTGTTTTTT.

This clonotype has ten or more counts. The chain recombines TRBV24-1 with TRBJ2-5, with D unresolved. Germline-derived CDR1 and CDR2 are KGHDR and SFDVKD. Trimming removed 0 bases at V and 7 bases at J, with 5 bases between. CDR3 length equals 12 residues. CDR3 DNA: TGTGCCACCAGTGATTTGCGAGGGACCCAGTACTTC. As protein: CATSDLRGTQYF.

This clonotype was picked up many times. CDR3: CASSPRDGTNYGYTF. CDR3 nucleotide sequence: TGTGCCAGCAGCCCTCGGGACGGGACTAACTATGGCTACACCTTC. The rearrangement uses TRBV7-9 and TRBJ1-2; a weak D match, TRBD1 (5 bases). This CDR3 region has 15 residues. With 5 bases removed from V and 0 bases from J, the gap between germline ends came to 13 bases. Germline lookup yields CDR1 SEHNR and CDR2 FQNEAQ (reference sequence).